The next 8 T cell receptor beta chains were all read from a single sample in a study of beta chain features in type 1 diabetes. The entirety of the isolated RNA underwent reverse transcription, so expressed TCRB transcripts were sequenced. The protocol was immunoSEQ multiplex PCR, while the TCRdb copy is restricted to in-frame clones and leaves out a portion. Of under 250,000 clones listed, approximately 11% are singletons. The sample was central memory CD4+ T cells from blood. These receptors all come from a young man in good health.

The CDR3, as DNA: TGTGCCAGCAGCTTAGCGATCGGCGCGAGACTTTACAATGAGCAGTTCTTC. It codes for CASSLAIGARLYNEQFF. The chain uses TRBV7-6 and TRBJ2-1, with D unclear. Looked up from germline, CDR1 is SGHVS and CDR2 is FNYEAQ. CDR3 length: 17 residues. Between the trimmed V and J ends, which lost 0 bases and 4 bases, there was a span of 16 bases.

This sequence joins TRBV27 and TRBJ2-2, with a tentative D call TRBD2 (5 bases). CDR1 MNHEY and CDR2 SMNVEV come from the germline V gene (reference sequence). The CDR3 is 14 amino acids. V was shortened by 0 bases and J by 6 bases, with 8 bases between the two germline ends. The CDR3 loop reads CASSLSRAAGELFF. DNA of the CDR3: TGTGCCAGCAGTTTATCGAGGGCAGCCGGGGAGCTGTTTTTT.

Note on this clone: Relative to the germline gene, one junction end is altered; a read error may explain this. The V call is TRBV4-1, the J call TRBJ2-5; D is unresolved. The CDR3 extends over 15 amino acids. Germline assignment: CDR1 MGHRA and CDR2 YSYEKL. The CDR3 DNA reads TGCGCCAGCAGCCAAGATTGGGCTTTCCAAGGGACCCAGTACTTC. This encodes CASSQDWAFQGTQYF.

The V and J genes are TRBV2 and TRBJ2-3; D gene ambiguous. Trimming took 0 bases from V and 6 from J, leaving 7 bases between them. There are 13 residues in the CDR3. Germline V lookup: CDR1 SNHLY, CDR2 FYNNEI. CDR3 residues: CASSEATRDTQYF. CDR3 nucleotides: TGTGCCAGCAGTGAAGCGACCCGGGATACGCAGTATTTT.

This clone was observed a handful of times. The chain joins TRBV29-1 to TRBJ2-5; D perhaps matches TRBD2 (6 bases). The V end lost 6 bases, the J end lost 2 bases, and 10 bases lay between the germline ends. This CDR3 spans 12 amino acids. Germline V gene data show CDR1 as SQVTM and CDR2 as ANQGSEA. As DNA, the CDR3 is TGCAGCGTGGCTAGCGTACAAGAGACCCAGTACTTC. Amino acid sequence: CSVASVQETQYF.

A few counts support this clone. The J gene is TRBJ2-3, the V gene TRBV11-2, with 10 positions matching TRBD2. Germline loops: CDR1 SGHAT, CDR2 FQNNGV. The CDR3 length is 14 residues. V lost 5 bases to trimming and J lost 4 bases; unmatched junction nucleotides: 3. This CDR3 reads CASSIGLAADTQYF. The CDR3 bases are TGTGCCAGCAGCATCGGACTAGCGGCAGATACGCAGTATTTT.

The chain couples TRBV6-6 to TRBJ2-2, with D possibly TRBD2 on 6 matching bases. The V end was cut by 0 bases, the J end by 1 base, with 6 bases between. Germline V gene lookup returns CDR1 MNHNY and CDR2 SVGAGI (reference sequence). This CDR3 comprises 15 residues. Here the CDR3 reads CASSYSSGNTGELFF. In nucleotides, the CDR3 is TGTGCCAGCAGTTACTCTAGCGGGAACACCGGGGAGCTGTTTTTT.

This clone came up a few times. A junction boundary mismatches the germline segment, possibly from a read error. This chain links TRBV6-1 with TRBJ2-7, with 9 bases fitting TRBD1. The germline CDR1 and CDR2 sequences are MNHNS and SASEGT. The CDR3 length is 14 residues. CDR3 DNA: TGTGCCAGCAGGCCCCTGGGACAGGGCTACAAGCAGTACTTC. Translation: CASRPLGQGYKQYF.